Each of the 8 T cell receptor beta chains below was sequenced from the same sample in a study of T cells in Graves' hyperthyroidism and ophthalmopathy. Authors of the study amplified TCR beta CDR3 regions from RNA transcripts. The TCR CDR3 was amplified in a first-round RT-PCR using the HTBI primer set. TCRdb re-analysed the multiplex PCR reads in MiXCR, keeping a single row per CDR3 protein. The sample lists about 590,000 distinct CDR3 sequences; 14% were seen once. The specimen was blood. These receptors were taken from a woman younger than 35 with Graves' ophthalmopathy.

This clonotype was observed a handful of times. J is TRBJ2-1 and V is TRBV4-1, with D hard to call. This CDR3 spans 18 amino acids. The germline V and J ends were trimmed by 3 bases and 0 bases, with 18 bases remaining between them. Germline lookup yields CDR1 MGHRA and CDR2 YSYEKL. CDR3 in amino acids: CASSHLDLGLSSYNEQFF. CDR3 in DNA: TGCGCCAGCAGCCATCTAGATTTAGGTCTCAGCTCCTACAATGAGCAGTTCTTC.

There are a few counts of this clonotype. V usage is TRBV4-3 and J usage is TRBJ1-1, with TRBD1 matching over 7 bases. The CDR3 has 15 amino acids. V gave up 1 base and J gave up 0 bases; unmatched junction bases: 2. The germline V gene has CDR1 LGHNA and CDR2 YSLEER. Here the CDR3 reads CASSQVDRMNTEAFF. In DNA, the CDR3 is TGCGCCAGCAGCCAAGTGGACAGGATGAACACTGAAGCTTTCTTT.

With respect to this clonotype: An end of the junction does not agree with germline; a read error may underlie this. CDR3 protein: CATSRVGYNKKLFF. The CDR3 nucleotides read TGTGCCACCAGCAGAGTGGGCTATAATAAAAAACTGTTTTTT. The gene calls are TRBV15 and TRBJ1-4; no clear D gene. The CDR3 loop spans 14 amino acids. Germline loops: CDR1 LNHNV, CDR2 YYDKDF (reference sequence).

Comments on this clonotype: Possible read error: a much larger clone is one base away. This rearrangement joins TRBV27 to TRBJ2-1; possible D gene TRBD2, 6 bases. The germline V gene has CDR1 MNHEY and CDR2 SMNVEV (reference sequence). CDR3 length: 15 amino acids. CDR3 protein: CASTLLGDRGNEQSF. Written as DNA, the CDR3 is TGTGCCAGCACCCTATTAGGGGACCGGGGGAATGAGCAGTCCTTC.

This clonotype has ten or more counts. V is TRBV6-1 and J is TRBJ2-7, with D perhaps TRBD1 (6 bases). Germline V gives CDR1 MNHNS, CDR2 SASEGT. This CDR3 spans 14 amino acids. V shed 8 bases and J shed 3 bases, with 17 bases lying between them. As DNA, the CDR3 is TGTGCCAGCTCACAGGGCTCGCAGGGCTACGAGCAGTACTTC. Its translation is CASSQGSQGYEQYF.

This clonotype was detected a few times. At one end the junction does not follow the germline gene, possibly because of a read error. The chain joins TRBV6-1 to TRBJ1-1, with 7 positions matching TRBD1. CDR3 length: 14 amino acids. The germline V gene has CDR1 MNHNS and CDR2 SASEGT. The CDR3 coding sequence is TGTGCCAGCACTGAAGACAGGGAGTGGACTGAAGCTTTCTTT. Translating it yields CASTEDREWTEAFF.

Many counts were recorded for this clonotype. The junction and the germline gene differ at one end; a read error may be behind it. The chain uses TRBV7-6 and TRBJ2-7; possible D gene TRBD1, 5 bases. Germline V gene data show CDR1 as SGHVS and CDR2 as FNYEAQ. The CDR3 is 14 residues long. The CDR3 sequence: CASSLGADTYEQYF. The CDR3 DNA is TGTGCCAGCAGCTTAGGCGCGGACACCTATGAGCAGTACTTC.

This clonotype was detected only a few times. The chain is built from TRBV30 and TRBJ1-5, with D possibly being TRBD1 (5 bases). Germline V gene lookup returns CDR1 GTSNPN and CDR2 SVGIG (reference sequence). This CDR3 spans 13 amino acids. V lost 0 bases and J lost 9, with 12 bases in between. The CDR3 loop reads CAWSVPVGGPQHF. CDR3 bases: TGTGCCTGGAGTGTCCCCGTTGGGGGGCCCCAGCATTTT.